The 20 T cell receptor beta chains in this list originate from one sample, sequenced in a study of blood T cells in healthy people across ages. With a J-beta primer mix and a sample-barcoded 5' primer, a second PCR ran about 6 to 11 cycles. Each CDR3 protein gets one entry after TCRdb re-called the 5' RACE reads with MiXCR. The sample has about 1.8 million distinct CDR3 sequences, about 50% seen once. The specimen was blood. The receptors here all came from a woman between 40 and 50 years old in good health.

The chain combines TRBV6-1 with TRBJ2-3, with TRBD2 identical over 16 bases. The CDR3 runs 18 residues. V was clipped by 6 bases and J by 4 bases; unmatched bases: 10. Looked up from germline, CDR1 is MNHNS and CDR2 is SASEGT. CDR3 region: CASRSGTSGGAGPDTQYF. CDR3 DNA sequence: TGTGCCAGCAGGTCGGGGACTAGCGGGGGGGCCGGCCCAGATACGCAGTATTTT.

The chain combines TRBV15 with TRBJ2-5; TRBD1 matches at 8 bases. The germline V gene encodes CDR1 LNHNV and CDR2 YYDKDF (reference sequence). V dropped 5 bases and J dropped 0; count of bases not matched to a gene: 11. This CDR3 spans 17 amino acids. The DNA for the CDR3 is TGTGCCACCAGCTTAGTCGGGCAGGGGGCTTACCAAGAGACCCAGTACTTC. Protein: CATSLVGQGAYQETQYF.

This clonotype has only one observation. This chain uses TRBV28 with TRBJ1-5; D gene unclear. The CDR3 contains 18 residues. V was shortened by 5 bases and J by 0 bases, with 20 bases between the two germline ends. Germline V gene lookup returns CDR1 MDHEN and CDR2 SYDVKM. In DNA, the CDR3 is TGTGCCAGCAGTACGGGTCGCATACGCAGAGATAGCAATCAGCCCCAGCATTTT. Residues: CASSTGRIRRDSNQPQHF.

This clonotype has a handful of counts. The rearrangement links TRBV7-2 to TRBJ2-4; 10 bases match TRBD2. The CDR3 loop spans 20 amino acids. The V gene end was trimmed by 3 bases and the J gene end by 0 bases; junction bases not matched to a gene: 14. Germline CDR1 reads SGHTA; CDR2 reads FQGNSA. CDR3 residues: CASSLGVASGGVLAKNIQYF. For the CDR3, the DNA is TGTGCCAGCAGCTTGGGGGTTGCTAGCGGGGGAGTACTAGCCAAAAACATTCAGTACTTC.

The chain links TRBV6-6 to TRBJ1-2, with D tentatively TRBD1 (5 bases). Trimming cost V 6 bases and J 0 bases, with 14 bases left between them. Germline V lookup: CDR1 MNHNY, CDR2 SVGAGI (reference sequence). CDR3 size: 15 residues. The DNA for the CDR3 is TGTGCCAGCAGAGAGACAGCCTCTTCTAACTATGGCTACACCTTC. Translation: CASRETASSNYGYTF.

This clonotype occurred a few times. The CDR3 nucleotides read TGTGCCAGCAGCTCTTCCGCGGGGGCAGATACGCAGTATTTT. As protein: CASSSSAGADTQYF. The chain employs TRBV4-2 and TRBJ2-3; 7 positions match TRBD2. Germline CDR1 and CDR2: LGHNA and YNFKEQ. The CDR3 covers 14 residues. Trimming cost V 5 bases and J 4 bases; bases outside gene matches: 6.

V and J are TRBV3-1 and TRBJ2-1; TRBD1 aligns across 11 bases. The DNA end is more similar to TRBJ2-7, so the J call may be wrong. The CDR3 contains 19 residues. The V gene's germline CDR1 is LGHDT and CDR2 YNNKEL (reference sequence). The CDR3 sequence: CASSLPGQGAPDPLNEQYF. Here the CDR3 DNA reads TGTGCCAGCAGCCTGCCCGGACAGGGGGCGCCGGACCCTCTCAATGAGCAGTACTTC.

This clonotype was recorded many times. The chain employs TRBV5-1 and TRBJ2-1; D remains unclear. This CDR3 region has 14 residues. V was clipped by 4 bases and J by 0 bases, with 8 bases between them. Per the germline V gene, CDR1 is SGHRS and CDR2 is YFSETQ. DNA for the CDR3: TGCGCCAGCAGCCAAGGCGACTCCTACAATGAGCAGTTCTTC. Translating gives CASSQGDSYNEQFF. Looking up the rest from reference TRBV5-1 and TRBJ2-1 gives the full variable domain: KAGVTQTPRYLIKTRGQQVTLSCSPISGHRSVSWYQQTPGQGLQFLFEYFSETQRNKGNFPGRFSGRQFSNSRSEMNVSTLELGDSALYLCASSQGDSYNEQFFGPGTRLTVL.

V is TRBV20-1 and J is TRBJ2-3, with D maybe TRBD1 (5 bases). The CDR3 spans 17 residues. The germline V and J ends were trimmed by 2 bases and 3 bases, with 21 bases remaining between them. Germline CDR1 is DFQATT and CDR2 is SNEGSKA (reference sequence). The CDR3 sequence: CSARFGQRAGKTDTQYF. CDR3 sequence (DNA): TGCAGTGCTAGATTTGGGCAAAGGGCAGGGAAAACAGATACGCAGTATTTT.

The chain carries TRBV6-6 and TRBJ1-2; TRBD1 aligns across 9 bases. The CDR3 has 15 amino acids. Trimming removed 10 bases from V and 3 bases from J; junction bases left unmatched: 12. CDR1 MNHNY and CDR2 SVGAGI come from the germline V gene (reference sequence). The CDR3 loop is CANSGGTGQDYGYTF. The CDR3 coding sequence is TGTGCCAACTCGGGAGGGACAGGGCAGGACTATGGCTACACCTTC.

The chain combines TRBV5-1 with TRBJ2-6, with D perhaps TRBD1 (6 bases). CDR1 is SGHRS, CDR2 YFSETQ, per germline. The CDR3 is made up of 16 amino acids. Trimming removed 0 bases at V and 2 bases at J, with 9 bases between. CDR3 amino acids: CASSLGQATGANVLTF. The CDR3 DNA is TGCGCCAGCAGCTTGGGACAGGCGACTGGGGCCAACGTCCTGACTTTC.

J is TRBJ2-3 and V is TRBV20-1; TRBD2 aligns across 8 bases. With 1 base clipped from V and 0 bases from J, the junction kept 9 bases outside the gene matches. The CDR3 totals 17 residues. CDR1 and CDR2 (germline): DFQATT, SNEGSKA (reference sequence). The CDR3 protein is CSARVPGGRGSTDTQYF. The CDR3 DNA reads as TGCAGTGCTAGAGTCCCGGGAGGGCGGGGGAGCACAGATACGCAGTATTTT.

This clonotype came up many times. The V call is TRBV7-2, the J call TRBJ2-7; no clear D gene. Per the germline V gene, CDR1 is SGHTA and CDR2 is FQGNSA. The CDR3 loop spans 13 amino acids. V lost 5 bases to trimming and J lost 3 bases, with 11 bases between them. This CDR3 reads CASSLPAFYEQYF. For the CDR3, the DNA is TGTGCCAGCAGCCTTCCTGCGTTCTACGAGCAGTACTTC. The full variable domain, completed using reference TRBV7-2 and TRBJ2-7, is GAGVSQSPSNKVTEKGKDVELRCDPISGHTALYWYRQSLGQGLEFLIYFQGNSAPDKSGLPSDRFSAERTGGSVSTLTIQRTQQEDSAVYLCASSLPAFYEQYFGPGTRLTVT.

The chain has TRBV7-9 and TRBJ1-4; D gene ambiguous. Trimming pared 5 bases from V and 0 bases from J, leaving 10 bases between. The CDR3 length is 15 residues. CDR1 and CDR2 (germline): SEHNR, FQNEAQ (reference sequence). The CDR3 coding sequence is TGTGCCAGCAGCATCGGACTAGCAACTAATGAAAAACTGTTTTTT. It specifies CASSIGLATNEKLFF.

The chain combines TRBV5-5 with TRBJ2-5; the match to TRBD2 covers 10 bases. V gave up 2 bases and J gave up 4 bases; unmatched junction bases: 14. CDR3 length: 18 amino acids. The germline CDR1 and CDR2 sequences are SGHKS and YYEKEE (reference sequence). The CDR3 DNA is TGTGCCAGCAGCTTATGGGGCCAAGCGGGGGGGCCGGTAGAGACCCAGTACTTC. Translated: CASSLWGQAGGPVETQYF.

V is TRBV6-5 and J is TRBJ2-3; no clear D gene. Germline lookup yields CDR1 MNHEY and CDR2 SVGAGI. V was pared by 8 bases and J by 2 bases, with 14 bases between. The CDR3 totals 14 residues. The CDR3 loop is CASSFVATTDTQYF. CDR3 nucleotide sequence: TGTGCCAGCTCGTTCGTAGCCACCACAGATACGCAGTATTTT.

J is TRBJ2-5 and V is TRBV27, with unresolved D. CDR1 is MNHEY, CDR2 SMNVEV, per germline (reference sequence). This CDR3 contains 15 residues. The V gene lost 5 bases and the J gene lost 1 base, with 14 bases spanning the gap. The DNA of the CDR3 is TGTGCCAGCAGTACACAACGGACCGCCCAAGAGACCCAGTACTTC. Encoded protein: CASSTQRTAQETQYF.

This clonotype showed up just once. A much larger clone sits a single nucleotide away, making a read error possible. V is TRBV4-3 and J is TRBJ2-4; maybe TRBD2 (5 bases). The J call is in doubt because the DNA end fits TRBJ2-7 better. The CDR3 consists of 14 residues. Germline CDR1 LGHNA, CDR2 YSLEER. CDR3 DNA: TGCGCCAGCAGCCAAGGGACGGACTCCTGCGAGCAGTACTTC. Encoded protein: CASSQGTDSCEQYF.

This clonotype was counted once. This chain links TRBV14 with TRBJ2-3; no clear D. Trimming pared 0 bases from V and 4 bases from J, leaving 11 bases between. From germline, CDR1 is SGHDN and CDR2 FVKESK. CDR3 length: 15 amino acids. As DNA, the CDR3 is TGTGCCAGCAGCCAAGAGCCCTACCTTCCAGATACGCAGTATTTT. Its protein is CASSQEPYLPDTQYF.

J is TRBJ1-2 and V is TRBV10-3; D gene unclear. CDR3 length: 13 residues. The germline V gene has CDR1 ENHRY and CDR2 SYGVKD. V lost 2 bases, J lost 7 bases, and 11 bases lay in between. The CDR3: CAISEPHQRGYTF. In DNA, the CDR3 is TGTGCCATCAGTGAGCCCCACCAGCGTGGCTACACCTTC.